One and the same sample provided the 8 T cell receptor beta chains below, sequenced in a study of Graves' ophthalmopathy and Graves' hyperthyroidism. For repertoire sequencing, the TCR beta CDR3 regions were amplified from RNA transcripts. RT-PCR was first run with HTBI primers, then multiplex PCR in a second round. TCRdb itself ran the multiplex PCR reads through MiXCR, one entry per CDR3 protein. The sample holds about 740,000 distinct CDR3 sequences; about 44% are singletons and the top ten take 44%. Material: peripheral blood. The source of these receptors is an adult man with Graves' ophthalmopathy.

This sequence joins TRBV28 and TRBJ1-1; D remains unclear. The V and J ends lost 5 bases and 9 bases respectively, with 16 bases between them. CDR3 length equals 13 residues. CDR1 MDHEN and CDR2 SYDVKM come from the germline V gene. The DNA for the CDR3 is TGTGCCAGCAGTCTACGGACCGTCGTGAAAGCTTTCTTT. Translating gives CASSLRTVVKAFF.

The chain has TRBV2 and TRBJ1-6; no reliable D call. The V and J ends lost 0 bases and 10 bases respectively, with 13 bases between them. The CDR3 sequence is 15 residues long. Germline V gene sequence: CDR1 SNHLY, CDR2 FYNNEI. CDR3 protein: CASSEARTEISPLHF. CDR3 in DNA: TGTGCCAGCAGTGAAGCGAGGACGGAAATATCACCCCTCCACTTT.

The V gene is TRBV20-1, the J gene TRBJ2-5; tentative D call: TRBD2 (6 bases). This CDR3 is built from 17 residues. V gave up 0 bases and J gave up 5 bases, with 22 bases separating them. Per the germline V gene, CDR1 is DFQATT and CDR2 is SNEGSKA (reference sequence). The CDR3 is CSARDRGGAVVGETQYF. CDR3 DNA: TGCAGTGCTAGAGATCGGGGAGGTGCGGTCGTGGGGGAGACCCAGTACTTC.

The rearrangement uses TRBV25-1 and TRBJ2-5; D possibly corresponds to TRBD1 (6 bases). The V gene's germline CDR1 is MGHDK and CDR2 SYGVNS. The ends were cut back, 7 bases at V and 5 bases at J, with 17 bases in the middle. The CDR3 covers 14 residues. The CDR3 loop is CASMPRGGRETQYF. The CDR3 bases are TGTGCCAGCATGCCCCGTGGGGGCCGGGAGACCCAGTACTTC.

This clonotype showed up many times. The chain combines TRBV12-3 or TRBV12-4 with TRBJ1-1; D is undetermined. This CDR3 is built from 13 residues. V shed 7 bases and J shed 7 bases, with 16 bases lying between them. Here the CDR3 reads CASTHPAAYEAFF. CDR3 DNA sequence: TGTGCCAGCACCCATCCCGCGGCGTATGAAGCTTTCTTT.

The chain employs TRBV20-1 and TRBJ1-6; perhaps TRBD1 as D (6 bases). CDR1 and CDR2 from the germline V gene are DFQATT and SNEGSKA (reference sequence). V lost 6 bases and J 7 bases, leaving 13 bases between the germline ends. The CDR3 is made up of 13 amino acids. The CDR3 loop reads CSATSDSNSPLHF. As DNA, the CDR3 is TGCAGTGCCACCTCGGACAGCAATTCACCCCTCCACTTT.

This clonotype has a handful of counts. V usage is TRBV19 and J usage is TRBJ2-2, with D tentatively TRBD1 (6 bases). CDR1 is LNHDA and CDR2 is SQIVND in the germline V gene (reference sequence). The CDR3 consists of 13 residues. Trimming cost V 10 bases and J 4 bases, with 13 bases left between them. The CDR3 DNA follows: TGTGCCACCGGGACAATCGGCACCGGGGAGCTGTTTTTT. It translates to CATGTIGTGELFF.

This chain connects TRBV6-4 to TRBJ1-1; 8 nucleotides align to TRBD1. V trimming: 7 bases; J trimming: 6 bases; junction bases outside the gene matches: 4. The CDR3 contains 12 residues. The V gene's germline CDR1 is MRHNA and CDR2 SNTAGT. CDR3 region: CASKDRGAEAFF. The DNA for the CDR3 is TGTGCCAGCAAAGACAGGGGCGCTGAAGCTTTCTTT.